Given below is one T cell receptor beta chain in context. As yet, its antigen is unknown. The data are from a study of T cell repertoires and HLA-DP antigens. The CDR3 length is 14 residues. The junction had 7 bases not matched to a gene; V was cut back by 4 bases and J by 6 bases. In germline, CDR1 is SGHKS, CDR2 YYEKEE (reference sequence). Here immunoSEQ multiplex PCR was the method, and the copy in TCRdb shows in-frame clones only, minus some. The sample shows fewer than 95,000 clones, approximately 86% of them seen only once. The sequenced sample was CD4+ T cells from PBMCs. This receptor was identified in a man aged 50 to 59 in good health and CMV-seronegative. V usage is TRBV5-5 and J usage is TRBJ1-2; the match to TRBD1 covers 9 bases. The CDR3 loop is CASSRGQGNDGYTF. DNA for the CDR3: TGTGCCAGCAGCCGTGGACAGGGGAATGATGGCTACACCTTC.